Here is one T cell receptor (beta chain) with its context. Its specificity is unknown. This sample was taken from a study of stem cell transplantation in POMP-related autoinflammatory disease. On the study more broadly: Impaired MHC class I-dependent CD8+ differentiation was hypothesized from defective thymoproteasomes.

The germline V gene encodes CDR1 LGHDT and CDR2 YNNKEL (reference sequence). Trimming left V 0 bases short and J 4 bases short, with 11 bases between. The length of the CDR3 is 15 residues. PRAID featured prominent immunodeficiency. Repertoires were generated with immunoSEQ multiplex PCR, while TCRdb's copy carries only in-frame clones and drops some. The sample shows some 65,000 clones, around 90% of them seen only once. Study-wide points: In patients with PRAID, every analyzed T-cell subset tended to show lower diversity and higher clonality.

This TCR came from a human patient with POMP-related autoinflammation and immune dysregulation (PRAID). Among the T cells, some may be from the graft donor. Specimen: CD4+ T cells from PBMCs, collected after stem cell transplantation. The V and J genes are TRBV3-1 (or the pseudogene TRBV3-2) and TRBJ2-3; D remains ambiguous. CDR3 coding DNA: TGTGCCAGCAGCCAAGATGGGCCCACCTCAGATACGCAGTATTTT. Translation: CASSQDGPTSDTQYF.